This entry lists 19 T cell receptor beta chains sequenced from one sample in a study of technical replicates of blood from several donors. Here immunoSEQ multiplex PCR was the method, and the copy in TCRdb shows in-frame clones only, minus some. Here the sample spans approximately 70,000 clones, about 92% being singletons. Sequencing input: T cells isolated from PBMCs. Every receptor here comes from a human donor in good health.

This sequence joins TRBV13 and TRBJ2-7; maybe TRBD2 (7 bases). Germline CDR1 and CDR2: PRHDT and FYEKMQ (reference sequence). The CDR3 length is 12 residues. Trimming left V 8 bases short and J 2 bases short, with 10 bases between. The CDR3: CASGGGAYEQYF. CDR3 DNA: TGTGCCAGCGGAGGGGGGGCCTACGAGCAGTACTTC.

CDR3 nucleotide sequence: TGCGCCAGCAGTGAGAGGGGAAGGGACAGGGAAGCTTTCTTT. Amino acid sequence: CASSERGRDREAFF. The chain uses TRBV10-2 and TRBJ1-1; 8 nucleotides align to TRBD1. V was pared by 2 bases and J by 8 bases, with 7 bases of the junction left unmatched. This CDR3 region has 14 residues. CDR1 is WSHSY and CDR2 is SAAADI in the germline V gene.

This CDR3 is CASSLVGLAGGPRSGELFF. The CDR3 bases are TGTGCCAGCAGCTTAGTCGGACTAGCGGGAGGGCCTAGGAGCGGGGAGCTGTTTTTT. V usage is TRBV7-9 and J usage is TRBJ2-2; TRBD2 matches 15 bases. There are 19 residues in the CDR3. V dropped 1 base and J dropped 7; count of bases not matched to a gene: 10. Germline V gives CDR1 SEHNR, CDR2 FQNEAQ (reference sequence). Together with reference TRBV7-9 and TRBJ2-2, the CDR3 gives the full variable domain: DTGVSQNPRHKITKRGQNVTFRCDPISEHNRLYWYRQTLGQGPEFLTYFQNEAQLEKSRLLSDRFSAERPKGSFSTLEIQRTEQGDSAMYLCASSLVGLAGGPRSGELFFGEGSRLTVL.

This clone has only one observation. The chain uses TRBV5-6 and TRBJ2-5; D gene unclear. The CDR3 is 14 residues long. Germline CDR1 is SGHDT and CDR2 is YYEEEE. V gave up 0 bases and J gave up 5 bases, with 11 bases separating them. CDR3 residues: CASSLGFLAETQYF. CDR3 DNA sequence: TGTGCCAGCAGCTTGGGATTCCTCGCGGAGACCCAGTACTTC.

This clone was counted a single time. The J gene is TRBJ2-7, the V gene TRBV11-2; weak D call: TRBD2 (6 bases). The germline CDR1 and CDR2 sequences are SGHAT and FQNNGV. The V end was cut by 5 bases, the J end by 2 bases, with 13 bases between. This CDR3 spans 14 amino acids. As DNA, the CDR3 is TGTGCCAGCAGCAATGGTCCGGGAGCCTACGAGCAGTACTTC. This encodes CASSNGPGAYEQYF. The full variable domain, with the rest looked up from reference TRBV11-2 and TRBJ2-7, is EAGVAQSPRYKIIEKRQSVAFWCNPISGHATLYWYQQILGQGPKLLIQFQNNGVVDDSQLPKDRFSAERLKGVDSTLKIQPAKLEDSAVYLCASSNGPGAYEQYFGPGTRLTVT.

This sequence joins TRBV5-4 and TRBJ2-7, with 9 nucleotides matching TRBD2. The CDR3 is 13 residues long. V trimming: 4 bases; J trimming: 4 bases; junction bases outside the gene matches: 3. Germline CDR1 and CDR2: SGHNT and YYREEE (reference sequence). CDR3 coding DNA: TGTGCCAGCAGCCCTAGCGGGAAGTACGAGCAGTACTTC. Encoded protein: CASSPSGKYEQYF. Using reference TRBV5-4 and TRBJ2-7 for the parts outside the CDR3, the full variable domain is ETGVTQSPTHLIKTRGQQVTLRCSSQSGHNTVSWYQQALGQGPQFIFQYYREEENGRGNFPPRFSGLQFPNYSSELNVNALELDDSALYLCASSPSGKYEQYFGPGTRLTVT.

The rearrangement joins TRBV19 to TRBJ2-7; D possibly corresponds to TRBD1 (6 bases). CDR3 length: 14 amino acids. The germline gives CDR1 LNHDA, CDR2 SQIVND (reference sequence). V lost 6 bases to trimming and J lost 4 bases, with 16 bases between them. The CDR3 reads CASRGMGASYEQYF. In nucleotides, the CDR3 is TGTGCCAGTAGGGGGATGGGGGCTTCGTACGAGCAGTACTTC.

The V call is TRBV7-2, the J call TRBJ2-7, with 8 bases identical to TRBD2. CDR3 length equals 14 residues. V lost 4 bases and J lost 2; bases outside the gene matches: 4. Germline CDR1 SGHTA, CDR2 FQGNSA. The CDR3 DNA follows: TGTGCCAGCAGCTCGACTAGCGCTGCCTACGAGCAGTACTTC. Translated, it gives CASSSTSAAYEQYF.

The gene calls are TRBV9 and TRBJ2-7, with 8 bases aligning to TRBD1. Germline CDR1 and CDR2: SGDLS and YYNGEE. The CDR3 covers 14 residues. Unmatched junction bases numbered 9, after V lost 5 bases and J lost 5 bases. Written as DNA, the CDR3 is TGTGCCAGCAGTGGACAGGGATCCCCAGACGAGCAGTACTTC. This translates into CASSGQGSPDEQYF.

This chain joins TRBV28 and TRBJ1-2, with 11 bases identical to TRBD1. V shed 6 bases and J 8 bases; nucleotides not matched to a gene: 8. The CDR3 sequence is 14 residues long. Germline V gene lookup returns CDR1 MDHEN and CDR2 SYDVKM. The CDR3 loop reads CASRRTGGAGGYTF. The CDR3 DNA reads TGTGCCAGCAGGCGGACAGGGGGCGCGGGAGGCTACACCTTC.

J is TRBJ1-5 and V is TRBV27, with TRBD1 as a possible D gene (5 bases). The CDR3 runs 18 residues. Trimming removed 6 bases from V and 0 bases from J, with 21 bases in between. Germline lookup yields CDR1 MNHEY and CDR2 SMNVEV (reference sequence). DNA of the CDR3: TGTGCCAGCAGCAGCCGGGACTATTACATTTATAGCAATCAGCCCCAGCATTTT. It yields the protein CASSSRDYYIYSNQPQHF.

The chain recombines TRBV6-1 with TRBJ2-2; 7 nucleotides match TRBD1. Unmatched junction bases numbered 0, after V lost 3 bases and J lost 5 bases. Germline V lookup: CDR1 MNHNS, CDR2 SASEGT. The CDR3 runs to 13 residues. CDR3: CASSETGTGELFF. CDR3 DNA sequence: TGTGCCAGCAGTGAGACAGGGACCGGGGAGCTGTTTTTT.

The chain uses TRBV6-5 and TRBJ1-1; D is uncertain. The CDR3 extends over 12 amino acids. Looked up from germline, CDR1 is MNHEY and CDR2 is SVGAGI. V shed 8 bases and J shed 2 bases, with 9 bases lying between them. For the CDR3, the DNA is TGTGCCAGCCAACAGAGAAACACTGAAGCTTTCTTT. Translated, it gives CASQQRNTEAFF.

The chain uses TRBV7-2 and TRBJ1-2; D ambiguous. CDR1 and CDR2 from the germline V gene are SGHTA and FQGNSA. Trimming left V 1 base short and J 3 bases short, with 6 bases between. This CDR3 spans 13 amino acids. This chain's CDR3 is CASSLDMDYGYTF. The CDR3 coding sequence is TGTGCCAGCAGCTTAGACATGGACTATGGCTACACCTTC. Variable domain in full (rest from reference TRBV7-2 and TRBJ1-2): GAGVSQSPSNKVTEKGKDVELRCDPISGHTALYWYRQSLGQGLEFLIYFQGNSAPDKSGLPSDRFSAERTGGSVSTLTIQRTQQEDSAVYLCASSLDMDYGYTFGSGTRLTVV.

The chain joins TRBV4-2 to TRBJ2-7; no definite D call. Trimming shortened V by 5 bases and J by 3 bases, and 17 bases separated the two germline ends. The V gene's germline CDR1 is LGHNA and CDR2 YNFKEQ. CDR3 size: 15 residues. The CDR3 sequence: CASSTPTGSLYEQYF. CDR3 sequence (DNA): TGTGCCAGCAGCACACCTACTGGTAGCCTCTACGAGCAGTACTTC.

The chain combines TRBV7-6 with TRBJ2-7, with a possible D match to TRBD2 (6 bases). V lost 1 base to trimming and J lost 1 base, with 8 bases between them. The CDR3 is 14 residues long. Germline V gives CDR1 SGHVS, CDR2 FNYEAQ. This CDR3 reads CASSLEAGSYEQYF. For the CDR3, the DNA is TGTGCCAGCAGCTTAGAGGCGGGATCCTACGAGCAGTACTTC.

The rearrangement joins TRBV10-2 to TRBJ1-1; the D gene is possibly TRBD1 (5 bases). V was cut by 2 bases and J by 4 bases, with 20 bases left in between. The CDR3 contains 17 residues. Germline V CDR1 and CDR2: WSHSY, SAAADI. The DNA for the CDR3 is TGCGCCAGCAGTGAGGCGTTTTTCGGACAAGCTGCCACTGAAGCTTTCTTT. Translated: CASSEAFFGQAATEAFF.

V is TRBV6-5 and J is TRBJ2-7; TRBD1 matches at 9 bases. There are 15 residues in the CDR3. Trimming cost V 6 bases and J 6 bases; bases outside gene matches: 12. Germline CDR1 reads MNHEY; CDR2 reads SVGAGI. The CDR3 spells CASRSRQGETIEQYF. The CDR3, as DNA: TGTGCCAGCAGATCGCGACAGGGGGAAACTATCGAGCAGTACTTC.

The chain couples TRBV11-2 to TRBJ1-5; the D gene is possibly TRBD1 (6 bases). This CDR3 region has 14 residues. V was pared by 1 base and J by 7 bases, with 11 bases between. Germline V gene data show CDR1 as SGHAT and CDR2 as FQNNGV. CDR3 sequence: CASSLAGAGQPQHF. The DNA of the CDR3 is TGTGCCAGCAGCTTAGCAGGGGCAGGGCAGCCCCAGCATTTT.